These 8 T cell receptor beta chains share one sample of origin, sequenced in a study of blood T cell repertoires in COVID-19. Clones were sequenced by immunoSEQ multiplex PCR, and TCRdb holds only the in-frame ones, with some missing. The sample shows 100,000 to 150,000 clones, approximately 80% of them seen only once. The sequenced sample was peripheral blood. The receptor source for this set is a man in his forties with active or convalescent COVID-19.

The chain carries TRBV3-1 (or the pseudogene TRBV3-2) and TRBJ2-1; 7 nucleotides line up with TRBD2. Per germline, CDR1 LGHDT and CDR2 YNNKEL (reference sequence). The CDR3 sequence is 17 residues long. The V segment lost 4 bases and the J segment 7 bases; nucleotides outside the gene matches: 16. The CDR3 loop reads CASSRGRGVDPRNEQFF. The CDR3 DNA is TGTGCCAGCAGCCGAGGTCGGGGGGTCGACCCACGAAATGAGCAGTTCTTC.

This clone has a handful of counts. The J gene is TRBJ2-7, the V gene TRBV11-2, with D possibly being TRBD2 (6 bases). Germline CDR1 is SGHAT and CDR2 is FQNNGV. V was clipped by 1 base and J by 3 bases, with 7 bases between them. The CDR3 sequence is 13 residues long. CDR3 protein: CASSLGGVYEQYF. CDR3 in DNA: TGTGCCAGCAGCTTAGGGGGGGTCTACGAGCAGTACTTC. Drawing the rest from reference TRBV11-2 and TRBJ2-7, the complete variable domain is EAGVAQSPRYKIIEKRQSVAFWCNPISGHATLYWYQQILGQGPKLLIQFQNNGVVDDSQLPKDRFSAERLKGVDSTLKIQPAKLEDSAVYLCASSLGGVYEQYFGPGTRLTVT.

The chain uses TRBV6-5 and TRBJ2-7, with 7 bases that match TRBD1. CDR3 size: 13 residues. J gave up 6 bases and V 2 bases, and 4 bases lay outside the gene matches. Germline-derived CDR1 and CDR2 are MNHEY and SVGAGI. Here the CDR3 DNA reads TGTGCCAGCAGTTACGGCCCAGGGGGCGAGCAGTACTTC. It yields the protein CASSYGPGGEQYF.

The V gene is TRBV20-1, the J gene TRBJ1-2, with D unclear. The CDR3 runs 12 residues. Deletions cut 3 bases from V and 3 bases from J, with 8 bases between. From germline, CDR1 is DFQATT and CDR2 SNEGSKA (reference sequence). The CDR3 loop reads CSASTGDYGYTF. The CDR3 coding sequence is TGCAGTGCTAGTACCGGGGACTATGGCTACACCTTC.

This chain links TRBV27 with TRBJ1-1, with D maybe TRBD1 (5 bases). Germline V gives CDR1 MNHEY, CDR2 SMNVEV (reference sequence). There are 13 residues in the CDR3. V shed 0 bases and J shed 3 bases, with 5 bases lying between them. CDR3 DNA sequence: TGTGCCAGCAGTTTATCAGGGGACACTGAAGCTTTCTTT. Its translation is CASSLSGDTEAFF.

The V and J genes are TRBV18 and TRBJ2-7; TRBD2 agrees at 10 bases. Germline CDR1 is KGHSH and CDR2 is LQKENI. V shed 3 bases, J shed 5 bases, and the junction held 7 bases outside the gene matches. This CDR3 has 15 amino acids. For the CDR3, the DNA is TGTGCCAGCTCACCGAGGGCTAGCGGGAGCGACGAGCAGTACTTC. The encoded protein is CASSPRASGSDEQYF.

This clone was detected only a few times. The chain joins TRBV5-4 to TRBJ1-2, with 8 nucleotides matching TRBD1. CDR1 SGHNT and CDR2 YYREEE come from the germline V gene (reference sequence). Trimming at V came to 1 base and at J to 4 bases, leaving 3 bases not matched to a gene. The CDR3 extends over 14 amino acids. The chain's CDR3 is CASSLWTGSYGYTF. The CDR3 DNA reads TGTGCCAGCAGCTTGTGGACAGGGTCCTATGGCTACACCTTC.

V is TRBV29-1 and J is TRBJ2-5; TRBD2 agrees at 11 bases. The junction had 10 bases not matched to a gene; V was cut back by 7 bases and J by 3 bases. CDR3 length equals 15 residues. Per the germline V gene, CDR1 is SQVTM and CDR2 is ANQGSEA. The CDR3 reads CSGRTSGRWKETQYF. The CDR3 DNA sequence: TGCAGCGGTCGAACTAGCGGGAGATGGAAAGAGACCCAGTACTTC.